This TCR beta chain was sequenced during a study of T cell clonality in common variable immunodeficiency. Sequencing was performed with immunoSEQ multiplex PCR; in TCRdb, only in-frame clones are kept and a portion is missing. The sample offers tens of thousands of clones and no singletons, the top ten holding 10%. Most patients and controls had Caucasian heritage. Overall study results and limits: Reportedly, TCR beta sequences from common variable immunodeficiency showed fewer deletions and N-nucleotide insertions. CVID subjects showed higher TCRbeta clonality than healthy controls. Shared TCRbeta clones were fewer between CVID subjects than controls.

There are many counts of this clone. Antigen specificity is unknown. The sequenced sample was peripheral blood mononuclear cells. The receptor was derived from a person between 18 and 75 years old in good health.

The CDR3 sequence is CSAQGTVYEQYF. CDR3 DNA, as far as it was read: TGCAGTGCTCAGGGGACGGTCTACGAG. The chain recombines TRBV20-1 with TRBJ2-7; D might be TRBD1 (6 bases). Coverage ceases 3 residues before the CDR3 finishes, and the germline J gene fills in the end. CDR3 length: 12 residues. V lost 5 bases, J lost 3 bases, and 11 bases lay in between. CDR1 and CDR2 (germline): DFQATT, SNEGSKA (reference sequence).